This T cell receptor (beta chain) was obtained from a study of T cell repertoires in cytomegalovirus infection (dated by TCRdb to about 2019). In terms of the full investigation: Donor HLA type was relevant to the analysis, because carriage of CMV infection together with the matching HLA type was indicated by public TCR beta signatures.

The germline V gene (reference sequence) sets CDR1 to MNHNY and CDR2 to SVGAGI. The CDR3 runs 15 residues from the cysteine to the phenylalanine. Only the CDR3 DNA stays, 45 bases, in frame from base 1. V lost 0 bases and J lost 2 bases; the stretch between them is 9 bases long. These reads were obtained on an Illumina HiSeq 1500. The raw public data were reprocessed by TCRdb itself: fastp quality trimming at Q25, MiXCR clonotype calling, in-frame beta chains only. Identical CDR3 proteins give one entry, which carries the most common genes and DNA. Counted in this sample were about 450,000 distinct CDR3 sequences; approximately 31% of them appeared once. Jointly, the top ten make up around 13% of the sample. Results and caveats for the whole study, not just this receptor: In both this cohort and an independent cohort of some 350 donors, the cumulative frequency of public TCR beta family members distinguished carriers of CMV infection plus the relevant HLA type. The ex vivo response was dominated by HLA-C-restricted CMV-specific TCR beta clonotypes, which also provided the single most frequent clonotype in two of eight donors.

A note on this clonotype: It has no known antigen specificity. Nothing much larger sits one base from this clone, and base qualities are not available.

The TCR comes from a human donor in good health (CMV status not recorded). Some clones in this sample may be carry-over from other donors' samples. Sequenced: PBMCs. Recombination connected TRBV6-6 to TRBJ2-3; the D gene is tentatively TRBD1 or TRBD2, each matching 5 bases. At the DNA level, the sequence is TGTGCCAGCAGTTACTCTTGGGACGTCACAGATACGCAGTATTTT. It is translated as CASSYSWDVTDTQYF.